This T cell receptor (beta chain) appears in the sequencing data of a study of blood T cell repertoires in COVID-19. Clones were read by immunoSEQ multiplex PCR, and TCRdb kept only the in-frame ones, dropping some. This sample carries around 15,000 clones, approximately 90% of them seen once, and the ten largest clones take around 8.5%. Germline V gene lookup returns CDR1 SGHAT and CDR2 FQDESV (reference sequence). CDR3 size: 14 residues. J lost 1 base, V lost 2 bases, and 2 bases had no gene match. The sequence came from a human donor in a cohort sampled during active COVID-19. This chain uses TRBV11-1 with TRBJ2-7; 7 bases map to TRBD2. The sequencing input was peripheral blood. The CDR3 spells CASSLKAGSYEQYF. In DNA form, the CDR3 reads TGTGCCAGCAGCTTAAAAGCGGGGTCCTACGAGCAGTACTTC.